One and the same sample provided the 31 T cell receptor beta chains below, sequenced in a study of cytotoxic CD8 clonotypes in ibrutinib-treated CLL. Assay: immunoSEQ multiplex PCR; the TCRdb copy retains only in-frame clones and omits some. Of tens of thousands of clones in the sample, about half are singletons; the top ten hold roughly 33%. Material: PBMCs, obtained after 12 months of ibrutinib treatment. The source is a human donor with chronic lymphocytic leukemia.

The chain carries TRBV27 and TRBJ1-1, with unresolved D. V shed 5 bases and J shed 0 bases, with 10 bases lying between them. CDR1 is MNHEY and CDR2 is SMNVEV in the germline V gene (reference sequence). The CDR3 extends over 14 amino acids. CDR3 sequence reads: CASSAKQLNTEAFF. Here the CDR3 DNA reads TGTGCCAGCAGTGCTAAGCAGCTGAACACTGAAGCTTTCTTT.

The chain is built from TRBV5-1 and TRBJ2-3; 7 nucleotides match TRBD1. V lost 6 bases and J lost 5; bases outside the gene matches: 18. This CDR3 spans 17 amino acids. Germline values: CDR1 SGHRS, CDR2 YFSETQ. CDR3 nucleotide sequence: TGCGCCAGCAACCCCGGGGCCAGGGGGTTCGGTAAAGATACGCAGTATTTT. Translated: CASNPGARGFGKDTQYF.

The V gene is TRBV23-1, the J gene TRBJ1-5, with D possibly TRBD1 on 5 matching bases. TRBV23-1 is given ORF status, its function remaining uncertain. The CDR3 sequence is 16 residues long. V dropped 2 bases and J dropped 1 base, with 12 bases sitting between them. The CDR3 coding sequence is TGCGCCAGCAGTCAAGAGGGAGGGACGAGCAATCAGCCCCAGCATTTT. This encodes CASSQEGGTSNQPQHF.

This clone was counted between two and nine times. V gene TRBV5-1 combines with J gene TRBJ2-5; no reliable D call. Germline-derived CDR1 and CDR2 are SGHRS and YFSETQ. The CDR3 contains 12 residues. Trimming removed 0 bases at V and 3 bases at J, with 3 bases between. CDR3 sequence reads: CASSLGKETQYF. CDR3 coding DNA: TGCGCCAGCAGCTTGGGCAAAGAGACCCAGTACTTC.

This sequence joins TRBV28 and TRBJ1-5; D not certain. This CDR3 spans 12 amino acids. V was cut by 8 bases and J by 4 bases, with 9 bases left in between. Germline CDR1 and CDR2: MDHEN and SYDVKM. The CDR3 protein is CASFFRNQPQHF. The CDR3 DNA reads TGTGCCAGCTTTTTCCGTAATCAGCCCCAGCATTTT.

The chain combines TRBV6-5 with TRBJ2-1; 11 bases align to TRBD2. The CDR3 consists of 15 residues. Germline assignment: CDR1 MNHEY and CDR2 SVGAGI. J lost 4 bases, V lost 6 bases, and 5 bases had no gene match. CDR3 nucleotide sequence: TGTGCCAGCAGAACACTAGCGGGAGTATACAATGAGCAGTTCTTC. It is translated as CASRTLAGVYNEQFF.

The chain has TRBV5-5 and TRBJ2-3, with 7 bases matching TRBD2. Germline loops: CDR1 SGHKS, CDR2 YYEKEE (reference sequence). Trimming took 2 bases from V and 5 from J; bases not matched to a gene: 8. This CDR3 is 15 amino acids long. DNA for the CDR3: TGTGCCAGCAGCTTCGTTGTGGGAGGGGAAGATACGCAGTATTTT. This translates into CASSFVVGGEDTQYF. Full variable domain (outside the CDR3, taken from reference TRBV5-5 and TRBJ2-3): DAGVTQSPTHLIKTRGQQVTLRCSPISGHKSVSWYQQVLGQGPQFIFQYYEKEERGRGNFPDRFSARQFPNYSSELNVNALLLGDSALYLCASSFVVGGEDTQYFGPGTRLTVL.

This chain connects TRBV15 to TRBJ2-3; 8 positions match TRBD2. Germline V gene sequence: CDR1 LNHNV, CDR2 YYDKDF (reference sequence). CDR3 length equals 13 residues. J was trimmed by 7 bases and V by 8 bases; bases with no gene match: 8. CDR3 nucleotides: TGTGCCACCGGGGGAGCGGGAGAATATACGCAGTATTTT. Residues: CATGGAGEYTQYF.

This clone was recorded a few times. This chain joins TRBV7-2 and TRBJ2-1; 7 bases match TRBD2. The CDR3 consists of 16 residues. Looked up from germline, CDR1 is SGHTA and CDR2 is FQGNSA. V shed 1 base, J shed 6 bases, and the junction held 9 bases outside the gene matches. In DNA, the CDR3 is TGTGCCAGCAGCTTAGTAGTGTGGGAGGGCCGCAATGAGCAGTTCTTC. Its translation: CASSLVVWEGRNEQFF.

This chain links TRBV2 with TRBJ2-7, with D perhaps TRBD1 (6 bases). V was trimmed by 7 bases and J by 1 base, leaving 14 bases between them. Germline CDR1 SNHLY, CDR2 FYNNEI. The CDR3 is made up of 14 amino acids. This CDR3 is CASKRDTSSYEQYF. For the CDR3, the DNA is TGTGCCAGCAAAAGGGACACTTCATCCTACGAGCAGTACTTC.

The CDR3 DNA sequence: TGTGCCAGCAGCGGCCCGGGACTACCCCAGTTCTTC. It codes for CASSGPGLPQFF. The chain couples TRBV7-2 to TRBJ2-1; 7 bases fit TRBD2. From germline, CDR1 is SGHTA and CDR2 FQGNSA. The CDR3 totals 12 residues. With 5 bases clipped from V and 13 bases from J, the junction kept 8 bases outside the gene matches.

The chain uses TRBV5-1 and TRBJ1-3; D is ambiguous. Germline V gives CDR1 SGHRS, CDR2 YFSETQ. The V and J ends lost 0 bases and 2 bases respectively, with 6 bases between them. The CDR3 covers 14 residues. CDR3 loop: CASSLGAPGNTIYF. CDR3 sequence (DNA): TGCGCCAGCAGCTTGGGAGCCCCTGGAAACACCATATATTTT.

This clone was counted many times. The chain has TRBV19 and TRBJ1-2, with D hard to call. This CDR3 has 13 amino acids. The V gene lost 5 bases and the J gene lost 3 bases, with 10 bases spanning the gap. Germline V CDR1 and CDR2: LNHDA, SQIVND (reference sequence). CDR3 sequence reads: CASSPQADYGYTF. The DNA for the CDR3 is TGTGCCAGTAGTCCCCAGGCGGACTATGGCTACACCTTC.

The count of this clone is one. The CDR3: CASSVDSGEKLFF. The CDR3 DNA sequence: TGTGCCAGCAGCGTAGACAGTGGTGAAAAACTGTTTTTT. The chain combines TRBV9 with TRBJ1-4; no firm D call. V lost 0 bases to trimming and J lost 7 bases, with 7 bases between them. Per germline, CDR1 SGDLS and CDR2 YYNGEE. The CDR3 extends over 13 amino acids.

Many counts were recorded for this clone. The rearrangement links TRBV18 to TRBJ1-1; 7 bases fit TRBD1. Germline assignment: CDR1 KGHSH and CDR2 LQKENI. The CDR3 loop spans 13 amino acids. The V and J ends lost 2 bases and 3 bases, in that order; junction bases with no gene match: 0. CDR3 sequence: CASSPDRDTEAFF. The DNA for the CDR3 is TGTGCCAGCTCACCAGACAGGGACACTGAAGCTTTCTTT.

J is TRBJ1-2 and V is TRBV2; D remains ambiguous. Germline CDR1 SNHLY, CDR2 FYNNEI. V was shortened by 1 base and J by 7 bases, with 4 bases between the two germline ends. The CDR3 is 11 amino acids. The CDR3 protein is CASSEGVGYTF. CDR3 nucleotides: TGTGCCAGCAGTGAAGGGGTTGGCTACACCTTC.

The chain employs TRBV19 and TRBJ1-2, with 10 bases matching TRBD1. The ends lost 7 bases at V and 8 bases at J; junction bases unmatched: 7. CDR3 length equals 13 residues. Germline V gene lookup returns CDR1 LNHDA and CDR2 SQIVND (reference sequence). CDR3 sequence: CASTRDRGSGYTF. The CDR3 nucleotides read TGTGCCAGTACTAGGGACAGGGGAAGCGGCTACACCTTC.

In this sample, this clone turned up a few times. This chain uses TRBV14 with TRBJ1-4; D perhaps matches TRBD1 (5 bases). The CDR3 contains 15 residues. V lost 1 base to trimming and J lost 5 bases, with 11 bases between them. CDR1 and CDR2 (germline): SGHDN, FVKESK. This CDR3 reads CASSQVAGVNEKLFF. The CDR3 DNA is TGTGCCAGCAGCCAAGTGGCGGGGGTGAATGAAAAACTGTTTTTT.

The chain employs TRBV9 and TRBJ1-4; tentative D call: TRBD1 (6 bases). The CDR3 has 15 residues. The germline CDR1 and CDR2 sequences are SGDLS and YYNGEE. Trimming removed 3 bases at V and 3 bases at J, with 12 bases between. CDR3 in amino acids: CASSARGLANEKLFF. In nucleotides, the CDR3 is TGTGCCAGCAGCGCACGGGGGCTTGCTAATGAAAAACTGTTTTTT.

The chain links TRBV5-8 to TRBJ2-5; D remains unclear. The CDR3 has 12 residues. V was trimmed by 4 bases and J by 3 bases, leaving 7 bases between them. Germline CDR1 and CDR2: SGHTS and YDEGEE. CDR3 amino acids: CASSPTEETQYF. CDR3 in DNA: TGTGCCAGCAGCCCTACAGAAGAGACCCAGTACTTC.

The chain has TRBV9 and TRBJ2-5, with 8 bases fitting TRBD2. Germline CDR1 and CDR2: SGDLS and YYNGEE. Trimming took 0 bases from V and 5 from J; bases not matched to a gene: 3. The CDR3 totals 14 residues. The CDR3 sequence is CASSVGAGGETQYF. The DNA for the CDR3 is TGTGCCAGCAGCGTAGGGGCGGGAGGCGAGACCCAGTACTTC.

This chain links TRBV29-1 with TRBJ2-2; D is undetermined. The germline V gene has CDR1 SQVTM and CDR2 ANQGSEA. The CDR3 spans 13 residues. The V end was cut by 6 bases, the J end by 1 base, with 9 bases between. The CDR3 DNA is TGCAGCGTCCGGGTCGGGAACACCGGGGAGCTGTTTTTT. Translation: CSVRVGNTGELFF.

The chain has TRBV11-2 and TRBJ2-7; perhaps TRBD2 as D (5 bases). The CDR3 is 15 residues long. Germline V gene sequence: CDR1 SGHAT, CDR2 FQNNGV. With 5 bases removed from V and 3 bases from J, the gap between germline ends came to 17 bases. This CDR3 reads CASSRKAIGDYEQYF. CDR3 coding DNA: TGTGCCAGCAGCCGGAAGGCCATCGGGGACTACGAGCAGTACTTC.

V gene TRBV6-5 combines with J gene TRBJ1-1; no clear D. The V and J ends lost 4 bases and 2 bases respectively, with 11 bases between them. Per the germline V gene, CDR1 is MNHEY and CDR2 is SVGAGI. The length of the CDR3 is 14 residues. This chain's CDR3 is CASSSFLYNTEAFF. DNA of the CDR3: TGTGCCAGCAGTTCGTTCTTGTATAACACTGAAGCTTTCTTT.

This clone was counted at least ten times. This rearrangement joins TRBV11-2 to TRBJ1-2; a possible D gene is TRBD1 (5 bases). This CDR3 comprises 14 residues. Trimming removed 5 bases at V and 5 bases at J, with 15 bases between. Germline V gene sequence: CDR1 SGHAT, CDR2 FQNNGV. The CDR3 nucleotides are TGTGCCAGCAGCCCCAGCAAGGGGTATTATGGCTACACCTTC. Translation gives CASSPSKGYYGYTF.

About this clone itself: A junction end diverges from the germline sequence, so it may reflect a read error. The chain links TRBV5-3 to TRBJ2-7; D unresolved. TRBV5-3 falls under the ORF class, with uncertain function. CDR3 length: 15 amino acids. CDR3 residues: CASSSLYTGSYEQYF. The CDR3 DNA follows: TGTGCCAGCAGCTCGCTATACACGGGTTCCTACGAGCAGTACTTC.

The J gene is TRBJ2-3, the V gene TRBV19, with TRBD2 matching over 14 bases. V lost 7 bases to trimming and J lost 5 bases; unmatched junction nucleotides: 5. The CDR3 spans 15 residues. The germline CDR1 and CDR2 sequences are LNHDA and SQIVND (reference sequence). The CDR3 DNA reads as TGTGCCAGTAAGGGACTAGCGGGAGAAGTAGATACGCAGTATTTT. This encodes CASKGLAGEVDTQYF.

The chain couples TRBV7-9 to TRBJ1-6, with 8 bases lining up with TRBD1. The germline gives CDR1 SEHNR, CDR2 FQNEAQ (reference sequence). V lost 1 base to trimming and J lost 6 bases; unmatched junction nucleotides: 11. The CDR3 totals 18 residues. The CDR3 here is CASSLVRVGTGANSPLHF. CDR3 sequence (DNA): TGTGCCAGCAGCTTAGTCAGGGTGGGGACAGGAGCTAATTCACCCCTCCACTTT. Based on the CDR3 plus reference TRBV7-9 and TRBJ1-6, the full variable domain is DTGVSQNPRHKITKRGQNVTFRCDPISEHNRLYWYRQTLGQGPEFLTYFQNEAQLEKSRLLSDRFSAERPKGSFSTLEIQRTEQGDSAMYLCASSLVRVGTGANSPLHFGNGTRLTVT.

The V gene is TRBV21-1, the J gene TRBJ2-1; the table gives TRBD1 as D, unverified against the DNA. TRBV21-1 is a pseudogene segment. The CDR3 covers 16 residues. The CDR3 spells CASSKACREQYNEQFF. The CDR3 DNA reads TGTGCCAGCAGCAAAGCATGCAGGGAACAATACAATGAGCAGTTCTTC.

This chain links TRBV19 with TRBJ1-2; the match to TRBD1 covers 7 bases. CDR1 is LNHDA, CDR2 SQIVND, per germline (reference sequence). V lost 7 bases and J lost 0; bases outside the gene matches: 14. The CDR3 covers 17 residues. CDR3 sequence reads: CASTPRRGLLANYGYTF. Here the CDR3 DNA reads TGTGCCAGTACCCCGAGGAGGGGGCTCTTAGCTAACTATGGCTACACCTTC. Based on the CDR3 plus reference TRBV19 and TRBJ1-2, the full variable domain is DGGITQSPKYLFRKEGQNVTLSCEQNLNHDAMYWYRQDPGQGLRLIYYSQIVNDFQKGDIAEGYSVSREKKESFPLTVTSAQKNPTAFYLCASTPRRGLLANYGYTFGSGTRLTVV.

CDR3: CASLAGQYNSPLHF. CDR3 nucleotide sequence: TGTGCCAGCCTAGCGGGACAGTATAATTCACCCCTCCACTTT. This sequence joins TRBV19 and TRBJ1-6; 7 bases align to TRBD1. Germline V lookup: CDR1 LNHDA, CDR2 SQIVND (reference sequence). The trim removed 9 bases at V and 4 bases at J, leaving 6 bases unmatched. The CDR3 runs 14 residues.